This entry lists 10 T cell receptor beta chains sequenced from one sample in a study of blood T cell repertoires in COVID-19. Method: immunoSEQ multiplex PCR; TCRdb's copy keeps in-frame clones and lacks some. This table has about 150,000 clones, approximately 85% appearing once. Sequencing was performed on peripheral blood. The receptors come from an elderly woman with COVID-19, enrolled during active disease.

The gene calls are TRBV2 and TRBJ2-7; possible D gene TRBD1, 5 bases. Germline V gene lookup returns CDR1 SNHLY and CDR2 FYNNEI. The germline V and J ends were trimmed by 5 bases and 5 bases, with 19 bases remaining between them. The CDR3 covers 15 residues. CDR3 nucleotide sequence: TGTGCCAGCAGTAGACGCGGCAGGGCCGGGCACGAGCAGTACTTC. Protein sequence: CASSRRGRAGHEQYF.

J is TRBJ1-2 and V is TRBV14; D not resolved. The CDR3 extends over 14 amino acids. Germline values: CDR1 SGHDN, CDR2 FVKESK. V was clipped by 4 bases and J by 5 bases, with 14 bases between them. CDR3 in DNA: TGTGCCAGCAGCCCCGAGACCACGACTTATGGCTACACCTTC. This sequence encodes CASSPETTTYGYTF.

This clone was observed a handful of times. The chain has TRBV28 and TRBJ1-2, with D possibly TRBD1 on 6 matching bases. V gave up 7 bases and J gave up 6 bases, with 15 bases separating them. CDR1 is MDHEN and CDR2 is SYDVKM in the germline V gene. CDR3 length equals 13 residues. CDR3 DNA sequence: TGTGCCAGCAACCTGGACAGAGATCATGGCTACACCTTC. Translation gives CASNLDRDHGYTF.

The chain combines TRBV18 with TRBJ1-5; possibly TRBD1 for D (5 bases). V shed 3 bases and J shed 0 bases, with 12 bases lying between them. The germline CDR1 and CDR2 sequences are KGHSH and LQKENI. The CDR3 has 16 amino acids. CDR3 DNA sequence: TGTGCCAGCTCACCGGCGCCAGGGCTTAGCAATCAGCCCCAGCATTTT. Protein sequence: CASSPAPGLSNQPQHF. Full variable domain (rest looked up from reference TRBV18 and TRBJ1-5): NAGVMQNPRHLVRRRGQEARLRCSPMKGHSHVYWYRQLPEEGLKFMVYLQKENIIDESGMPKERFSAEFPKEGPSILRIQQVVRGDSAAYFCASSPAPGLSNQPQHFGDGTRLSIL.

The V call is TRBV7-2, the J call TRBJ2-7, with D perhaps matching TRBD1 (6 bases). The germline V and J ends were trimmed by 6 bases and 5 bases, with 17 bases remaining between them. Germline CDR1 is SGHTA and CDR2 is FQGNSA. The CDR3 extends over 14 amino acids. CDR3: CASSKQGEYHEQYF. The CDR3 region has the DNA TGTGCCAGCAGTAAACAGGGCGAATACCACGAGCAGTACTTC.

This chain joins TRBV19 and TRBJ2-1, with D possibly being TRBD2 (6 bases). Germline CDR1 and CDR2: LNHDA and SQIVND (reference sequence). The CDR3 has 14 residues. V lost 0 bases and J lost 9, with 12 bases in between. The CDR3 loop is CASSIDFWGLEQFF. The CDR3 nucleotides are TGTGCCAGTAGTATAGATTTTTGGGGACTTGAGCAGTTCTTC. Full variable domain (rest looked up from reference TRBV19 and TRBJ2-1): DGGITQSPKYLFRKEGQNVTLSCEQNLNHDAMYWYRQDPGQGLRLIYYSQIVNDFQKGDIAEGYSVSREKKESFPLTVTSAQKNPTAFYLCASSIDFWGLEQFFGPGTRLTVL.

The gene calls are TRBV10-3 and TRBJ1-1; 11 bases align to TRBD1. The V segment lost 8 bases and the J segment 4 bases; nucleotides outside the gene matches: 3. This CDR3 has 13 residues. Germline CDR1 and CDR2: ENHRY and SYGVKD. CDR3 coding DNA: TGTGCCATCCTCGGGACAGGGGGCACTGAAGCTTTCTTT. This codes for CAILGTGGTEAFF.

The rearrangement links TRBV18 to TRBJ2-7; D may be TRBD1 (6 bases). V was cut by 0 bases and J by 5 bases, with 14 bases left in between. The CDR3 totals 15 residues. The germline gives CDR1 KGHSH, CDR2 LQKENI. The CDR3 DNA reads as TGTGCCAGCTCACCACCCCCAGCAGGGGACCACGAGCAGTACTTC. Encoded protein: CASSPPPAGDHEQYF.

The J gene is TRBJ2-5, the V gene TRBV7-8, with D perhaps matching TRBD2 (6 bases). Germline CDR1 is SGHVS and CDR2 is FQNEAQ. V was trimmed by 0 bases and J by 5 bases, leaving 10 bases between them. This CDR3 spans 14 amino acids. CDR3 in DNA: TGTGCCAGCAGCTTAGCTACTAGCATGGAGACCCAGTACTTC. It codes for CASSLATSMETQYF.

This sequence joins TRBV15 and TRBJ2-7; TRBD2 matches at 9 bases. The CDR3 runs to 16 residues. The V gene end was trimmed by 1 base and the J gene end by 0 bases; junction bases not matched to a gene: 4. In germline, CDR1 is LNHNV, CDR2 YYDKDF (reference sequence). Here the CDR3 reads CATSRVLAGSSYEQYF. Written as DNA, the CDR3 is TGTGCCACCAGCAGAGTTCTAGCGGGGAGCTCCTACGAGCAGTACTTC.